These 15 T cell receptor beta chains originate from one sample sequenced in a study of patients and donors after allogeneic stem cell transplantation. TCRdb ran MiXCR on the RT-PCR reads and lists one entry per CDR3 protein. The profile covers over 65,000 distinct CDR3 sequences, with roughly 29% appearing a single time and about a quarter taken by the ten largest. Material for sequencing was blood, either unsorted or a sorted T cell fraction (not recorded which). The receptor set was obtained from a human donor who was either an allogeneic HSCT recipient or a stem cell or donor lymphocyte infusion donor (not recorded which). It is not recorded whose cells these are; they may come from a transplant donor.

A few counts support this clonotype. The chain couples TRBV14 to TRBJ2-3; 9 bases are shared with TRBD2. V lost 1 base, J lost 1 base, and 0 bases stayed unmatched. The CDR3 has 15 amino acids. The germline V gene encodes CDR1 SGHDN and CDR2 FVKESK. The CDR3 nucleotides are TGTGCCAGCAGCCAAGTAGCGGGGGGCACAGATACGCAGTATTTT. It encodes CASSQVAGGTDTQYF.

The chain's CDR3 is CATSDSEGLAPNEQFF. In DNA, the CDR3 is TGTGCCACCAGTGATTCGGAGGGACTAGCGCCCAATGAGCAGTTCTTC. The chain is built from TRBV24-1 and TRBJ2-1, with TRBD2 matching over 10 bases. The V gene's germline CDR1 is KGHDR and CDR2 SFDVKD. The J segment lost 6 bases and the V segment lost 2 bases, leaving 6 bases of the junction unmatched. The CDR3 runs 16 residues.

This clonotype was seen a handful of times. This rearrangement joins TRBV20-1 to TRBJ1-1; maybe TRBD1 (5 bases). With 3 bases removed from V and 6 bases from J, the gap between germline ends came to 20 bases. The germline V gene has CDR1 DFQATT and CDR2 SNEGSKA (reference sequence). This CDR3 has 15 residues. The CDR3 loop is CSARGVRVLRPEAFF. The DNA of the CDR3 is TGCAGTGCTAGGGGGGTCAGGGTCCTTCGGCCTGAAGCTTTCTTT.

The table lists this clonotype with a few counts. The chain carries TRBV6-5 and TRBJ2-3; 9 nucleotides match TRBD1. With 6 bases clipped from V and 3 bases from J, the junction kept 7 bases outside the gene matches. The CDR3 sequence is 15 residues long. The germline V gene has CDR1 MNHEY and CDR2 SVGAGI. Here the CDR3 reads CASSGTGIRTDTQYF. The CDR3 coding sequence is TGTGCCAGCAGCGGGACAGGGATAAGGACAGATACGCAGTATTTT.

This clonotype was observed a handful of times. The chain uses TRBV12-3 or TRBV12-4 and TRBJ2-7; perhaps TRBD1 as D (5 bases). The CDR3 totals 13 residues. V was shortened by 3 bases and J by 2 bases, with 8 bases between the two germline ends. This CDR3 reads CASSFLDTYEQYF. Here the CDR3 DNA reads TGTGCCAGCAGTTTCCTGGACACCTACGAGCAGTACTTC.

The V call is TRBV9, the J call TRBJ2-1; 13 bases line up with TRBD2. V shed 4 bases, J shed 12 bases, and the junction held 10 bases outside the gene matches. Germline V gene lookup returns CDR1 SGDLS and CDR2 YYNGEE. This CDR3 is 15 amino acids long. The CDR3 DNA is TGTGCCAGCAGCCCCACTAGCGGGGGGGAAGGTGCGCAGTTCTTC. Its protein product is CASSPTSGGEGAQFF.

The gene calls are TRBV3-1 and TRBJ1-1; D might be TRBD1 (5 bases). This CDR3 comprises 15 residues. CDR1 is LGHDT and CDR2 is YNNKEL in the germline V gene (reference sequence). V was trimmed by 5 bases and J by 1 base, leaving 14 bases between them. In DNA, the CDR3 is TGTGCCAGCAGCAAGCTCGGGGGGTGGAACACTGAAGCTTTCTTT. Amino acids: CASSKLGGWNTEAFF.

CDR3 DNA sequence: TGTGCCAGCAGCGTAGACGGGTCAGACAATCAGCCCCAGCATTTT. This encodes CASSVDGSDNQPQHF. V usage is TRBV9 and J usage is TRBJ1-5; D remains unclear. Trimming left V 0 bases short and J 3 bases short, with 10 bases between. This CDR3 comprises 15 residues. Germline V gene sequence: CDR1 SGDLS, CDR2 YYNGEE.

This clonotype was found a few times. The chain couples TRBV10-3 to TRBJ1-1, with D maybe TRBD1 (5 bases). With 5 bases removed from V and 4 bases from J, the gap between germline ends came to 14 bases. This CDR3 region has 14 residues. Germline CDR1 and CDR2: ENHRY and SYGVKD. CDR3 in amino acids: CAISLKGAGTEAFF. The CDR3, as DNA: TGTGCCATCAGTTTAAAAGGGGCCGGCACTGAAGCTTTCTTT.

The V gene is TRBV10-3, the J gene TRBJ2-3; no clear D. Trimming cost V 10 bases and J 0 bases, with 14 bases left between them. Germline loops: CDR1 ENHRY, CDR2 SYGVKD. The CDR3 runs 14 residues. This CDR3 is CANRASASTDTQYF. CDR3 coding DNA: TGTGCCAACCGGGCCTCAGCCAGCACAGATACGCAGTATTTT.

This clonotype was observed a few times. The chain joins TRBV12-3 or TRBV12-4 to TRBJ1-5; D ambiguous. Trimming removed 11 bases from V and 9 bases from J, with 17 bases in between. CDR3 size: 12 residues. The CDR3 region has the DNA TGTGCCGGAGGGCGGAGAGGTATGCCCCAGCATTTT. It is translated as CAGGRRGMPQHF.

The chain links TRBV6-2 or TRBV6-3 to TRBJ1-2; D is ambiguous. The CDR3 loop spans 15 amino acids. The germline gives CDR1 MNHEY, CDR2 SVGEGT. The V gene lost 4 bases and the J gene lost 3 bases, with 15 bases spanning the gap. The CDR3 here is CASSFQQDPYYGYTF. The DNA of the CDR3 is TGTGCCAGCAGTTTCCAGCAGGACCCATACTATGGCTACACCTTC.

V gene TRBV19 combines with J gene TRBJ2-1, with a tentative D call TRBD2 (5 bases). This CDR3 has 13 residues. Trimming removed 6 bases from V and 5 bases from J, with 11 bases in between. Germline CDR1 is LNHDA and CDR2 is SQIVND (reference sequence). The CDR3 is CASRPPSHNEQFF. CDR3 in DNA: TGTGCCAGTAGACCCCCTAGCCACAATGAGCAGTTCTTC.

The sample holds many counts of this clonotype. The chain couples TRBV4-1 to TRBJ1-1, with D possibly TRBD1 on 6 matching bases. V gave up 4 bases and J gave up 4 bases, with 16 bases separating them. Looked up from germline, CDR1 is MGHRA and CDR2 is YSYEKL. The CDR3 consists of 15 residues. In nucleotides, the CDR3 is TGCGCCAGCAGCCCAGGGTTGACAGGTGGCACTGAAGCTTTCTTT. It yields the protein CASSPGLTGGTEAFF.

The chain recombines TRBV20-1 with TRBJ2-7, with D possibly being TRBD2 (6 bases). Germline V gives CDR1 DFQATT, CDR2 SNEGSKA (reference sequence). The V and J ends lost 2 bases and 0 bases respectively, with 8 bases between them. This CDR3 has 13 amino acids. The DNA of the CDR3 is TGCAGTGCTAGACTAGCGAGCTCCTACGAGCAGTACTTC. Amino acid sequence: CSARLASSYEQYF.